The 32 T cell receptor beta chains below all came from one sample that was sequenced in a study of blood T cell repertoires in COVID-19. Profiling relied on immunoSEQ multiplex PCR, and the TCRdb table lists in-frame clones only, not all of them. The table has about 37,000 clones, more than 75% seen once; the top ten hold roughly two fifths. Source material: peripheral blood. The receptor source for this set is a human donor in a cohort sampled during active COVID-19.

V gene TRBV7-2 combines with J gene TRBJ1-2; D possibly corresponds to TRBD1 (6 bases). The CDR3 consists of 13 residues. From germline, CDR1 is SGHTA and CDR2 FQGNSA. The ends were cut back, 4 bases at V and 4 bases at J, with 10 bases in the middle. The CDR3 loop reads CASSSDRTYGYTF. The CDR3 DNA sequence: TGTGCCAGCAGCTCGGACAGAACCTATGGCTACACCTTC.

The rearrangement links TRBV28 to TRBJ2-5, with 7 bases aligning to TRBD2. Trimming took 6 bases from V and 2 from J; bases not matched to a gene: 9. Germline CDR1 is MDHEN and CDR2 is SYDVKM. This CDR3 region has 15 residues. CDR3 protein: CASSPRGNTQETQYF. Written as DNA, the CDR3 is TGTGCCAGCAGCCCGCGGGGGAACACTCAAGAGACCCAGTACTTC.

V is TRBV14 and J is TRBJ2-1, with 9 bases fitting TRBD2. V was pared by 8 bases and J by 12 bases, with 5 bases of the junction left unmatched. Germline V gives CDR1 SGHDN, CDR2 FVKESK. The CDR3 spans 11 residues. The CDR3 sequence: CASAGGRGQFF. In DNA form, the CDR3 reads TGTGCCAGCGCGGGAGGGCGAGGGCAGTTCTTC.

As concerns this clone: The junction departs from the called germline gene at one end, perhaps through a read error. The gene calls are TRBV3-1 (or the pseudogene TRBV3-2) and TRBJ1-1; weak D call: TRBD1 (5 bases). CDR1 is LGHDT, CDR2 YNNKEL, per germline (reference sequence). This CDR3 spans 12 amino acids. The CDR3 loop is CASSQERRDCHF. The CDR3 region has the DNA TGTGCCAGCAGCCAAGAAAGAAGGGACTGCCACTTT.

The chain employs TRBV28 and TRBJ2-3; 9 nucleotides line up with TRBD1. The CDR3 extends over 19 amino acids. Looked up from germline, CDR1 is MDHEN and CDR2 is SYDVKM. V gave up 3 bases and J gave up 1 base; unmatched junction bases: 14. CDR3 nucleotide sequence: TGTGCCAGCAGTTTGCGGCCCCGGAAAAGGACAGGGGGCACAGATACGCAGTATTTT. It yields the protein CASSLRPRKRTGGTDTQYF. Variable domain in full (rest from reference TRBV28 and TRBJ2-3): DVKVTQSSRYLVKRTGEKVFLECVQDMDHENMFWYRQDPGLGLRLIYFSYDVKMKEKGDIPEGYSVSREKKERFSLILESASTNQTSMYLCASSLRPRKRTGGTDTQYFGPGTRLTVL.

This clone occurred a few times. V usage is TRBV7-8 and J usage is TRBJ2-7; D is ambiguous. Germline lookup yields CDR1 SGHVS and CDR2 FQNEAQ. Deletions cut 4 bases from V and 3 bases from J, with 10 bases between. The CDR3 length is 13 residues. The CDR3 coding sequence is TGTGCCAGCAGCTCCGAGGCAGTCTACGAGCAGTACTTC. Translated: CASSSEAVYEQYF.

V is TRBV29-1 and J is TRBJ2-3; 7 bases align to TRBD2. Germline V lookup: CDR1 SQVTM, CDR2 ANQGSEA. V gave up 6 bases and J gave up 0 bases; unmatched junction bases: 6. The CDR3 has 14 amino acids. The CDR3 DNA is TGCAGCGTAGCTAGCGGAAGAAGCACAGATACGCAGTATTTT. Translated: CSVASGRSTDTQYF.

This chain uses TRBV10-3 with TRBJ2-3, with TRBD2 as a possible D gene (5 bases). Trimming removed 0 bases at V and 0 bases at J, with 10 bases between. The CDR3 has 16 residues. Germline CDR1 reads ENHRY; CDR2 reads SYGVKD. CDR3: CAISESASPSTDTQYF. The CDR3 DNA follows: TGTGCCATCAGTGAGTCGGCTAGCCCTAGCACAGATACGCAGTATTTT.

The chain links TRBV7-2 to TRBJ2-5, with D perhaps TRBD2 (6 bases). The germline V and J ends were trimmed by 5 bases and 2 bases, with 15 bases remaining between them. The CDR3 consists of 15 residues. Germline-derived CDR1 and CDR2 are SGHTA and FQGNSA. The chain's CDR3 is CASSPPAGPQETQYF. CDR3 coding DNA: TGTGCCAGCAGCCCGCCGGCGGGGCCGCAAGAGACCCAGTACTTC. Drawing the rest from reference TRBV7-2 and TRBJ2-5, the complete variable domain is GAGVSQSPSNKVTEKGKDVELRCDPISGHTALYWYRQSLGQGLEFLIYFQGNSAPDKSGLPSDRFSAERTGGSVSTLTIQRTQQEDSAVYLCASSPPAGPQETQYFGPGTRLLVL.

The CDR3 region has the DNA TGTGCCAGCAGCCCTGAGGGGAGGGTAAGCTCCTACGAGCAGTACTTC. This gives the protein CASSPEGRVSSYEQYF. The chain uses TRBV11-2 and TRBJ2-7; TRBD2 agrees at 7 bases. The CDR3 contains 16 residues. The germline V gene has CDR1 SGHAT and CDR2 FQNNGV. The V segment lost 5 bases and the J segment 0 bases; nucleotides outside the gene matches: 10.

The J gene is TRBJ2-1, the V gene TRBV18; TRBD2 might be the D (5 bases). Trimming stripped 10 bases from V and 12 bases from J, with 25 bases between. The CDR3 is made up of 14 amino acids. The germline V gene has CDR1 KGHSH and CDR2 LQKENI. The CDR3 bases are TGTGCCACCGCGGCGGGTAGCGCCCCGGGTGGGCAGTTCTTC. Encoded protein: CATAAGSAPGGQFF.

V gene TRBV6-6 combines with J gene TRBJ1-5; no clear D gene. The germline CDR1 and CDR2 sequences are MNHNY and SVGAGI (reference sequence). The CDR3 consists of 16 residues. Deletions cut 4 bases from V and 0 bases from J, with 13 bases between. This CDR3 reads CASSSRPQISNQPQHF. The CDR3 coding sequence is TGTGCCAGCAGTTCAAGGCCACAGATTAGCAATCAGCCCCAGCATTTT.

CDR3 sequence (DNA): TGTGCCATCAGGGCCGACAACGGGGATGAAAAACTGTTTTTT. Its protein product is CAIRADNGDEKLFF. This rearrangement joins TRBV10-3 to TRBJ1-4; no reliable D call. The germline V and J ends were trimmed by 6 bases and 6 bases, with 14 bases remaining between them. The germline V gene encodes CDR1 ENHRY and CDR2 SYGVKD. The CDR3 extends over 14 amino acids.

The chain combines TRBV5-1 with TRBJ2-3; D is possibly TRBD2 (7 bases). The V gene lost 0 bases and the J gene lost 2 bases, with 13 bases spanning the gap. Germline V gene lookup returns CDR1 SGHRS and CDR2 YFSETQ. The CDR3 is 16 amino acids. CDR3 region: CASSLAGGGLTDTQYF. CDR3 nucleotide sequence: TGCGCCAGCAGCTTGGCCGGCGGGGGCCTCACAGATACGCAGTATTTT.

The chain couples TRBV5-1 to TRBJ1-1, with 11 bases identical to TRBD1. Germline CDR1 and CDR2: SGHRS and YFSETQ. With V trimmed by 4 bases and J by 4 bases, 3 bases remained unmatched. This CDR3 spans 14 amino acids. CDR3 nucleotides: TGCGCCAGCAGCCCCGGGACAGGGGGCACTGAAGCTTTCTTT. As protein: CASSPGTGGTEAFF.

The chain joins TRBV6-2 or TRBV6-3 to TRBJ1-1, with 7 positions matching TRBD1. This CDR3 has 14 amino acids. The V gene's germline CDR1 is MNHEY and CDR2 SVGEGT. Trimming cost V 5 bases and J 3 bases; bases outside gene matches: 6. The CDR3 sequence is CASSGSRGDTEAFF. The CDR3 DNA reads TGTGCCAGCAGTGGATCCAGGGGGGACACTGAAGCTTTCTTT.

The chain employs TRBV4-2 and TRBJ2-1; 8 nucleotides align to TRBD2. V lost 2 bases and J lost 4; bases outside the gene matches: 7. The CDR3 is 16 amino acids. CDR1 is LGHNA, CDR2 YNFKEQ, per germline. CDR3 region: CASSQTRGGLYNEQFF. The CDR3 bases are TGTGCCAGCAGCCAAACTCGGGGGGGACTATACAATGAGCAGTTCTTC.

The chain combines TRBV5-4 with TRBJ1-5, with D perhaps matching TRBD1 (6 bases). Germline CDR1 SGHNT, CDR2 YYREEE (reference sequence). Deletions cut 3 bases from V and 3 bases from J, with 7 bases between. The CDR3 is 13 amino acids. The CDR3 DNA follows: TGTGCCAGCAGCTGGGACAACAATCAGCCCCAGCATTTT. Protein: CASSWDNNQPQHF.

This chain uses TRBV28 with TRBJ2-5, with D possibly TRBD1 on 6 matching bases. The CDR3 covers 14 residues. The V gene lost 1 base and the J gene lost 9 bases, with 15 bases spanning the gap. Germline V lookup: CDR1 MDHEN, CDR2 SYDVKM. The CDR3 nucleotides read TGTGCCAGCAGTTTATCAGCAGCAGCAGGGGCCCAGTACTTC. The encoded protein is CASSLSAAAGAQYF. The entire variable domain, with the rest obtained from reference TRBV28 and TRBJ2-5, is as follows: DVKVTQSSRYLVKRTGEKVFLECVQDMDHENMFWYRQDPGLGLRLIYFSYDVKMKEKGDIPEGYSVSREKKERFSLILESASTNQTSMYLCASSLSAAAGAQYFGPGTRLLVL.

This chain connects TRBV6-5 to TRBJ1-4; TRBD1 agrees at 8 bases. J was trimmed by 8 bases and V by 6 bases; bases with no gene match: 11. This CDR3 has 15 residues. Germline V gives CDR1 MNHEY, CDR2 SVGAGI. This CDR3 is CASRAGTGMREKLFF. As DNA, the CDR3 is TGTGCCAGCAGGGCCGGGACAGGCATGAGGGAAAAACTGTTTTTT.

The CDR3 DNA is TGCGCCAGCAGCTTGGAGGCAGTCGGGAACATTCAGTACTTC. Translating it yields CASSLEAVGNIQYF. The chain carries TRBV5-1 and TRBJ2-4; no reliable D call. Trimming took 0 bases from V and 7 from J, leaving 11 bases between them. The length of the CDR3 is 14 residues. Germline V gene sequence: CDR1 SGHRS, CDR2 YFSETQ.

The chain combines TRBV13 with TRBJ2-3, with 7 bases matching TRBD2. This CDR3 is built from 16 residues. The germline V gene encodes CDR1 PRHDT and CDR2 FYEKMQ (reference sequence). J was trimmed by 0 bases and V by 2 bases; bases with no gene match: 5. This CDR3 reads CASSLRVGGSTDTQYF. The DNA of the CDR3 is TGTGCCAGCAGCTTAAGGGTGGGGGGGAGCACAGATACGCAGTATTTT.

This clone was found once. The chain uses TRBV11-2 and TRBJ2-3; D call uncertain. The V and J ends lost 0 bases and 2 bases respectively, with 12 bases between them. This CDR3 comprises 16 residues. Germline CDR1 is SGHAT and CDR2 is FQNNGV. CDR3 loop: CASSLEFRPPTDTQYF. CDR3 nucleotide sequence: TGTGCCAGCAGCTTAGAGTTCCGTCCCCCCACAGATACGCAGTATTTT.

The rearrangement uses TRBV6-6 and TRBJ1-2, with D possibly being TRBD1 (5 bases). The CDR3 runs to 14 residues. Germline V gene sequence: CDR1 MNHNY, CDR2 SVGAGI (reference sequence). Between the trimmed V and J ends, which lost 0 bases and 7 bases, there was a span of 12 bases. CDR3 DNA: TGTGCCAGCAGTTACTCGCGGGGGGAAGGTGGCTACACCTTC. Its translation is CASSYSRGEGGYTF.

This chain uses TRBV10-3 with TRBJ1-1; maybe TRBD1 (6 bases). V was cut by 6 bases and J by 1 base, with 18 bases left in between. This CDR3 is built from 16 residues. CDR1 and CDR2 from the germline V gene are ENHRY and SYGVKD. CDR3 in DNA: TGTGCCATCAGCCTGGGGGGGGCTGGGGGGAACACTGAAGCTTTCTTT. Amino acids: CAISLGGAGGNTEAFF.

The rearrangement links TRBV25-1 to TRBJ2-3; D might be TRBD1 (7 bases). The CDR3 runs 14 residues. In germline, CDR1 is MGHDK, CDR2 SYGVNS. The germline V and J ends were trimmed by 4 bases and 7 bases, with 15 bases remaining between them. The CDR3 DNA is TGTGCCAGCAGTGCAGGGGGGTCCATGTATACGCAGTATTTT. It specifies CASSAGGSMYTQYF.

CDR3 sequence: CASSVGDRNSPLHF. CDR3 sequence (DNA): TGTGCCAGCAGTGTCGGCGACAGAAATTCACCCCTCCACTTT. The rearrangement joins TRBV2 to TRBJ1-6; D perhaps matches TRBD1 (5 bases). The CDR3 is 14 amino acids. Germline V gives CDR1 SNHLY, CDR2 FYNNEI. The V gene lost 4 bases and the J gene lost 7 bases, with 11 bases spanning the gap. The full variable domain, rest sourced from reference TRBV2 and TRBJ1-6, is EPEVTQTPSHQVTQMGQEVILRCVPISNHLYFYWYRQILGQKVEFLVSFYNNEISEKSEIFDDQFSVERPDGSNFTLKIRSTKLEDSAMYFCASSVGDRNSPLHFGNGTRLTVT.

DNA of the CDR3: TGTGCCAGCAGCCCTGGGGGACAGAGACCCGCAACTAATGAAAAACTGTTTTTT. Protein sequence: CASSPGGQRPATNEKLFF. This chain uses TRBV4-2 with TRBJ1-4; 7 bases are a match to TRBD1. The length of the CDR3 is 18 residues. With V trimmed by 4 bases and J by 0 bases, 11 bases remained unmatched. Germline V gene sequence: CDR1 LGHNA, CDR2 YNFKEQ.

The CDR3 region has the DNA TGTGCCAGCAGCGAAACAGTGCCCGGGGAGCTGTTTTTT. Its protein is CASSETVPGELFF. This chain links TRBV7-9 with TRBJ2-2; D not certain. Trimming cost V 5 bases and J 6 bases, with 10 bases left between them. The CDR3 length is 13 residues. Germline V CDR1 and CDR2: SEHNR, FQNEAQ (reference sequence).

This chain uses TRBV7-2 with TRBJ2-1, with D perhaps TRBD1 (5 bases). The CDR3 has 15 amino acids. The germline V gene encodes CDR1 SGHTA and CDR2 FQGNSA. V lost 1 base, J lost 4 bases, and 11 bases lay in between. The CDR3 spells CASSLVTDWYNEQFF. As DNA, the CDR3 is TGTGCCAGCAGCTTAGTGACAGACTGGTACAATGAGCAGTTCTTC.

Turning to this clone: Other DNA sequences in the sample encode the same CDR3. The chain uses TRBV11-2 and TRBJ1-5; tentative D call: TRBD1 (5 bases). V lost 2 bases, J lost 5 bases, and 7 bases lay in between. The CDR3 runs 13 residues. Germline assignment: CDR1 SGHAT and CDR2 FQNNGV. The CDR3 nucleotides read TGTGCCAGCAGCTTACAGGGTGATCAGCCCCAGCATTTT. Translating gives CASSLQGDQPQHF.

This clone was picked up one time. Other nucleotide sequences in the sample specify the same CDR3. The V gene is TRBV6-5, the J gene TRBJ2-3; possible D gene TRBD2, 6 bases. V was trimmed by 6 bases and J by 2 bases, leaving 15 bases between them. There are 15 residues in the CDR3. CDR1 and CDR2 from the germline V gene are MNHEY and SVGAGI. CDR3 sequence reads: CASSRLVGNTDTQYF. CDR3 bases: TGTGCCAGCAGCCGACTAGTCGGAAACACAGATACGCAGTATTTT.